This TCR beta chain was recovered during a study of T cell changes during pregnancy in multiple sclerosis. Trimming took 5 bases from V and 1 from J; bases not matched to a gene: 2. CDR3 length equals 14 residues. Germline V gene lookup returns CDR1 SGHNT and CDR2 YENEEA. The repertoire was sequenced with immunoSEQ multiplex PCR; TCRdb's copy has only in-frame clones and lacks some. The sample carries tens of thousands of clones, roughly nine tenths recorded once. This TCR derives from a female donor with multiple sclerosis, enrolled in a pregnancy study. This chain joins TRBV11-3 and TRBJ1-1; 9 positions agree with TRBD1. The input for sequencing was peripheral blood, taken in the first trimester of pregnancy. CDR3 protein: CASSPGQGNTEAFF. The CDR3 coding sequence is TGTGCCAGCAGCCCGGGACAGGGGAACACTGAAGCTTTCTTT.